Included here is one TCR beta chain sequence, with context. Its antigen is not identified. The unexposed donors gave CD4+ T cells in about 2011-2018, prior to COVID-19. CD4 enrichment then naive enrichment separated naive from memory CD4+ cells. The data belong to a study of CD4 T cells in relation to SARS-CoV-2 and coronaviruses. Study observations and caveats: This crossreactivity analysis covered spike protein alone, no other viral proteins. Approximately 65% of donors had memory CD4+ clonotypes crossrecognizing SARS-CoV-2 and common cold coronavirus spike.

Uncultured naive and memory CD4+ T cells supplied DNA for deep TCR-beta sequencing. Produced via immunoSEQ multiplex PCR; TCRdb's table is partial and in-frame only. Among about 59,000 clones, roughly 88% were seen once, and the ten largest hold about 1.4%. The sequenced sample was memory CD4+ T cells from PBMCs. The sequence was obtained from a human donor in good health.

This CDR3 is CASSEGRLYGYTF. CDR3 DNA: TGTGCCAGCAGTGAAGGGAGACTCTATGGCTACACCTTC. The V gene is TRBV6-1, the J gene TRBJ1-2; D not resolved. Germline CDR1 is MNHNS and CDR2 is SASEGT. V lost 1 base and J lost 4, with 7 bases in between. The CDR3 runs to 13 residues.